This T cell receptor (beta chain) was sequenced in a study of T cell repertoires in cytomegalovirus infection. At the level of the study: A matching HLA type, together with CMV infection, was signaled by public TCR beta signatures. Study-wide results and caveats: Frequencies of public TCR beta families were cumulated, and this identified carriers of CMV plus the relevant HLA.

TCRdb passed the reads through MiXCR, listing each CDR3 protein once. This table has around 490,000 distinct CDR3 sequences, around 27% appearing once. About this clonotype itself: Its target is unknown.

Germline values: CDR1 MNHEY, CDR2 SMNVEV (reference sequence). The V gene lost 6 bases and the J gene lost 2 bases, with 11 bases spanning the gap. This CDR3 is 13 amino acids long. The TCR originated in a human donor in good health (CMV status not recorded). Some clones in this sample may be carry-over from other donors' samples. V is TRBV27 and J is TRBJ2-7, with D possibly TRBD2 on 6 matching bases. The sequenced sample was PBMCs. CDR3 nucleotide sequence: TGTGCCAGCAGCCCGACTAGGGCCTACGAGCAGTACTTC. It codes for CASSPTRAYEQYF.